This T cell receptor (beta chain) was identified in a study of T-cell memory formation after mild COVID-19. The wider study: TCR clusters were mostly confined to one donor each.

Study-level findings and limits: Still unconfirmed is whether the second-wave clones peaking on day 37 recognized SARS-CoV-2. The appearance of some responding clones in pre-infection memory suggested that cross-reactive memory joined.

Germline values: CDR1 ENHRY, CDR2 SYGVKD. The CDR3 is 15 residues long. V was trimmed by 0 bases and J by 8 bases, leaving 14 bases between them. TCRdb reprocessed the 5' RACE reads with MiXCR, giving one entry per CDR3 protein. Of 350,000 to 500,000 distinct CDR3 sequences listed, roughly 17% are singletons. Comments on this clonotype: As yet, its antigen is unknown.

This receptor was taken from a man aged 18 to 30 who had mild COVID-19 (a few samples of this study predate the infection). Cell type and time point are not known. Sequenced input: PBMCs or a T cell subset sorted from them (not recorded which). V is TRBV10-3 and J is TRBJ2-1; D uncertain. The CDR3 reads CAISESIQRKDEQFF. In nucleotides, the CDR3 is TGTGCCATCAGTGAGTCGATCCAGAGGAAGGATGAGCAGTTCTTC.